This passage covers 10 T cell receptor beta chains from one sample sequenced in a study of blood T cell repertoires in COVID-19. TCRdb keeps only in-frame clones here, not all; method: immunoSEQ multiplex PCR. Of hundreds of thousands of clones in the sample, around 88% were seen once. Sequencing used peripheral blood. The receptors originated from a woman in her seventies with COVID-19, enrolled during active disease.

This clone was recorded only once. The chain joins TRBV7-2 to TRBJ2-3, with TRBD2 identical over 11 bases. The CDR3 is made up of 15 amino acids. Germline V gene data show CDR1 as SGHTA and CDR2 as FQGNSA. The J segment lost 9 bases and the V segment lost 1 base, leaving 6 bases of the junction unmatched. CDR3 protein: CASSLEKASGGTQYF. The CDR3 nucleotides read TGTGCCAGCAGCTTAGAAAAGGCTAGCGGGGGGACGCAGTATTTT.

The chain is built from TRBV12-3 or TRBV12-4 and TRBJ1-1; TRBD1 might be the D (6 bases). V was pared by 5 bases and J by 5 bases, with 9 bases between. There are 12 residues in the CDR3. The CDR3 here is CASSPGQTEAFF. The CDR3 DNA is TGTGCCAGCAGTCCGGGACAAACTGAAGCTTTCTTT.

The CDR3 bases are TGTGCCAGCAGCCGGAGGGGTAACTATGGCTACACCTTC. Translation gives CASSRRGNYGYTF. This chain uses TRBV3-1 (or the pseudogene TRBV3-2) with TRBJ1-2; weak D call: TRBD1 (5 bases). The CDR3 contains 13 residues. Trimming took off 4 bases at V and 1 base at J, with 7 bases between the two ends. Germline values: CDR1 LGHDT, CDR2 YNNKEL (reference sequence).

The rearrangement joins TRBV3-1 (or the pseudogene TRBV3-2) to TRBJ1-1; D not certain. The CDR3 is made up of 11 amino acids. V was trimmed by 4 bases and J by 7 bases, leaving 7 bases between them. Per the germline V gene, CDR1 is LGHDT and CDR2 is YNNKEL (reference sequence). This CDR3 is CASSRTHEAFF. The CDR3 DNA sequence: TGTGCCAGCAGCCGGACTCATGAAGCTTTCTTT.

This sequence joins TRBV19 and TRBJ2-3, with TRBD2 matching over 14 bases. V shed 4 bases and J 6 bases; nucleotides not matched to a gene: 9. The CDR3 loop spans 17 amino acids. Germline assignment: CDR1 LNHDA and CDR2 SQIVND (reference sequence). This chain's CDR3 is CASSTPTSGGARDTQYF. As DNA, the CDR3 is TGTGCCAGTAGTACCCCGACTAGCGGGGGGGCCCGTGATACGCAGTATTTT.

The DNA of the CDR3 is TGTGCCAGCAGTTTACGACAGGGGGATGATGAGCAGTTCTTC. Protein sequence: CASSLRQGDDEQFF. The rearrangement uses TRBV28 and TRBJ2-1; 9 nucleotides line up with TRBD1. Germline-derived CDR1 and CDR2 are MDHEN and SYDVKM. The CDR3 length is 14 residues. The trim removed 2 bases at V and 8 bases at J, leaving 4 bases unmatched. The whole variable domain, filled in from reference TRBV28 and TRBJ2-1, reads DVKVTQSSRYLVKRTGEKVFLECVQDMDHENMFWYRQDPGLGLRLIYFSYDVKMKEKGDIPEGYSVSREKKERFSLILESASTNQTSMYLCASSLRQGDDEQFFGPGTRLTVL.

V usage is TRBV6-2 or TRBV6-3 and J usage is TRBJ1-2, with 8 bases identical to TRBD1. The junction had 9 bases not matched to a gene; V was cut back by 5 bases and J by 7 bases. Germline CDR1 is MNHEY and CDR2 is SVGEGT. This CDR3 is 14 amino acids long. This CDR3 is CASSPTGDGGGYTF. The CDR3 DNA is TGTGCCAGCAGTCCGACAGGGGATGGTGGTGGCTACACCTTC.

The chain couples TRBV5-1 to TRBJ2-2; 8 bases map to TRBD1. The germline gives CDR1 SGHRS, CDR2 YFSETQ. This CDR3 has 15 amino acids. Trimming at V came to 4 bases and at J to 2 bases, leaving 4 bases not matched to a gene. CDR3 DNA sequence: TGCGCCAGCAGCCTGGACAGGGCCAACACCGGGGAGCTGTTTTTT. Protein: CASSLDRANTGELFF.

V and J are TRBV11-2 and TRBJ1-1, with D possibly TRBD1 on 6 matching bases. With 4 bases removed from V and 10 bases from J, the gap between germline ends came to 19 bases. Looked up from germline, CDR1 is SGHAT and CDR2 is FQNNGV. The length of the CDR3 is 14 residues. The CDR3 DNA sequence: TGTGCCAGCAGCTCACAACGGACAGCCGACGGAGCTTTCTTT. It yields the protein CASSSQRTADGAFF.

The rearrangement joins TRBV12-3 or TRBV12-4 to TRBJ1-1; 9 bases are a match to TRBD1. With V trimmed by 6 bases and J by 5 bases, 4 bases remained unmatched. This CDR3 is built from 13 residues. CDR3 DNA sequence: TGTGCCAGCAGGGGACAGGGAGAAACTGAAGCTTTCTTT. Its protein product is CASRGQGETEAFF.